This TCR beta chain was recovered during a study of blood T cell repertoires in COVID-19. Sequencing used immunoSEQ multiplex PCR; TCRdb keeps in-frame clones, though not all of them. Here the sample spans approximately 200,000 clones, approximately 91% being singletons. Source material: peripheral blood. This clonotype originated in a woman aged 55-69 years with acute or convalescent COVID-19.

CDR3 sequence: CASSPDRGSSYNSPLHF. For the CDR3, the DNA is TGTGCCAGCAGCCCGGACAGGGGTAGCTCCTATAATTCACCCCTCCACTTT. The J gene is TRBJ1-6, the V gene TRBV5-4; 9 bases match TRBD1. The CDR3 consists of 17 residues. Germline V gene lookup returns CDR1 SGHNT and CDR2 YYREEE (reference sequence). The ends lost 4 bases at V and 0 bases at J; junction bases unmatched: 5.